The entry below gives a single T cell receptor (beta chain) sequence along with its context. What this receptor recognizes is not known. Within one base of it there is no much larger clone, and no base qualities were kept. The germline V gene (reference sequence) gives CDR1 as SEHNR and CDR2 as FQNEAQ. From the cysteine up to the phenylalanine, the CDR3 has a length of 14 residues. The only DNA kept is the CDR3, 42 bases in frame from the first base. Between the V and J ends, shortened by 1 base and 4 bases respectively, the junction contains 8 bases. The time point label corresponds to: newly diagnosed GD, antithyroid drugs for less than 3 months. RNA was extracted from PBMCs in TRIzol for both TCR sequencing and RNA sequencing. The diagnosis of Graves' disease was made according to American Thyroid Association guidelines. The patients came from an endocrinology department in Xi'an, China. From each patient, 7.5 to 10 milliliters of peripheral blood was collected into an EDTA anticoagulant tube. Ficoll Paque Plus density gradient separation was used to isolate PBMCs, and no further T cell sorting was performed. An Agilent 2100 Bioanalyzer and agarose gel were used to assess RNA quality, and a NanoDrop 2000 was used to measure RNA concentration.

Library construction relied on multiplex PCR. Reads for this sample came from an Illumina HiSeq 4000. To build TCR beta libraries, CDR3 regions were amplified by Arm-PCR using iRepertoire HTBI primers. Before sequencing, the PCR products went through gel purification. Under the source paper's analysis protocol: Gene usage analysis of CDR3 amino acid clonotypes relied on the roughly 67 TRBV and over 13 TRBJ segments identified across samples. Filtered high-quality paired reads were merged into contigs using COPE and FqMerger. Contigs were aligned with BLAST to IMGT TRBV, TRBD and TRBJ reference genes, and CDR3 was defined per IMGT. Any clonotype with a frequency above 0.1% was classified as a highly expanded clone. Shannon entropy was used to measure repertoire diversity, and the Gini coefficient was used to measure V-J evenness. Public clonotypes were defined as clonotypes shared by more than one individual. TCRdb's own reprocessing of the public reads used fastp at Q25 and MiXCR and kept productive beta chains. Merged by CDR3 protein, the rows form single entries marked with the most common genes and DNA. Clone size and V and J calls follow TCRdb, not the original study. This sample has 350,000 to 450,000 distinct CDR3 sequences in its table, and under 15% of those were observed once. 16% of the sample comes from the top ten.

The data are from a study of regulatory T cells in long-lasting Graves disease (dated by TCRdb to about 2021). Describing the broader study: Antithyroid drugs had been taken for less than 3 months by newly diagnosed Graves' disease patients. The study took place in China and was registered as a clinical trial. A total of around 33 samples underwent TCR sequencing, from some 13 patients with persistent Graves' disease and 20 patients with newly diagnosed Graves' disease. Peripheral blood TCR sequencing and RNA sequencing compared persistent Graves' disease patients with newly diagnosed Graves' disease patients.

What the work shows at the level of the full study, not this receptor alone: More public clonotypes were shared among persistent patients (about 2,800) than among newly diagnosed patients (approximately 930). Persistent disease showed preferential use of TRBV28, TRBJ1-2 and TRBJ2-5, whereas newly diagnosed disease favored TRBV20-1 and TRBJ2-1. Because the primary lesion, thyroid tissue, could not be accessed, the study looked at peripheral blood alone. As a limitation, the authors acknowledged that the small sample size may reduce accuracy. Sequencing and analysis were limited to the TCR beta chain. Compared with newly diagnosed patients, patients with persistent Graves' disease had lower TCR Shannon entropy and fewer highly expanded clones, which suggests clonal expansion.

These data also featured in a second study, about T cells in Graves' hyperthyroidism and ophthalmopathy. The other study reports the following: Graves' hyperthyroidism was defined as stable when no progression to ophthalmopathy occurred over 18 months of follow-up. The hyperthyroidism patients were between 18 and 65 years old and newly diagnosed, with a disease duration of less than 2 months. Any patient with an uncontrolled infection, another autoimmune disease, pregnancy or lactation was excluded. Diagnoses were based on clinical symptoms, serum thyroxine and TRAb, thyroid ultrasound and orbital computed tomography. The first round of RT-PCR for the TCR CDR3 was performed with the HTBI primer set and the Qiagen OneStep RT-PCR kit. Most expanded thyroid clonotypes (frequency above 0.001) were also detected in blood, a finding suggesting that blood repertoires may reflect thyroid immune responses. In cross-validation, a model built on a 13 V-J signature told ophthalmopathy apart from stable hyperthyroidism with approximately 90% sensitivity and about 81% specificity, and in testing the same model reached 80%/75%. In validation, the model predicted progression to ophthalmopathy a median of roughly 6.1 months before onset, with roughly 71% sensitivity and just under 75% specificity. A discovery cohort of about 95 patients, 43 with Graves' ophthalmopathy and approximately 55 with stable Graves' hyperthyroidism, was used to find distinguishing TCR V-J signatures. Prospective prediction of ophthalmopathy was tested in an independent validation cohort consisting of roughly 19 hyperthyroidism patients and about 17 patients who later progressed to ophthalmopathy. The roughly 90 discovery patients were divided at random into training and test sets in a 7:3 ratio. In more than 5 Graves' hyperthyroidism patients, the study also compared T-cell repertoires from thyroid tissue with T-cell repertoires from blood. After sampling, hyperthyroidism patients received methimazole starting at 30 mg daily, and ophthalmopathy patients received high-dose intravenous methylprednisolone. Libraries were constructed in a second round of multiplex PCR, after which size selection and purification were performed. Paired-end sequencing of the libraries was performed with 100 bp reads on an Illumina HiSeq2000. Raw data were processed with SOAPnuke, discarding reads with adapters, uncalled bases, mean Phred below 15, or no exact constant-primer or identifier match. High-quality paired reads were merged with COPE v1.2.5, and unique nucleotide sequences were defined as clonotypes. MiTCR v1.1 was used to align clonotypes to the IMGT TRBV, TRBD and TRBJ reference segments. The analysis was restricted to V-J combinations with a frequency above 0.0001, which together covered roughly 99% of the repertoires. The TCS score was defined as the ratio of F50 (clonal expansion) to E x V (chaos), calculated using BLOSUM62-based TCRdist between CDR3 peptides within each V-J. Welch's t-statistics and random forest reduced several hundred V-J features to about 13, which were used in a naive Bayes classifier (R e1071). Sample size was not statistically predetermined, and investigators were not blinded to group allocation. The paper describes TCR Vbeta CDR3 sequencing of 135 peripheral blood samples, made up of under 50 ophthalmopathy patients, some 80 hyperthyroidism patients and 17 progressor patients.

This chain joins TRBV7-9 to TRBJ1-5; the D gene assignment is ambiguous. Source: peripheral blood mononuclear cells (PBMCs), taken at new diagnosis, from a patient treated with antithyroid drugs. The clonotype originates from a woman under 40 with Graves disease. Donor details come from another sample of the same person, matched by shared clones. The DNA is as follows: TGTGCCAGCAGCTTAGAGACGGAAAATCAGCCCCAGCATTTT. It encodes CASSLETENQPQHF. This CDR3, with the reference TRBV7-9 and TRBJ1-5 proteins standing in past its ends, gives the full variable domain DTGVSQNPRHKITKRGQNVTFRCDPISEHNRLYWYRQTLGQGPEFLTYFQNEAQLEKSRLLSDRFSAERPKGSFSTLEIQRTEQGDSAMYLCASSLETENQPQHFGDGTRLSIL.